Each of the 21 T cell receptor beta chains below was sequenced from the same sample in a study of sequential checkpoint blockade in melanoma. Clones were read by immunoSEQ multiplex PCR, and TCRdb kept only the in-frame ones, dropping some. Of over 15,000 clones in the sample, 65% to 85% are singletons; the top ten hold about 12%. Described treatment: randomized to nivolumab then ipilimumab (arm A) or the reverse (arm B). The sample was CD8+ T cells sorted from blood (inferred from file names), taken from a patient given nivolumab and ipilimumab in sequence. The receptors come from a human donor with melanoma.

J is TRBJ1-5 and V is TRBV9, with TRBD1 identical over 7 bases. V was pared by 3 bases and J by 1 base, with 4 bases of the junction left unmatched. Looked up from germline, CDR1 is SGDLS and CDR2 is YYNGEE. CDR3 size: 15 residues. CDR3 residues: CASSAGTASNQPQHF. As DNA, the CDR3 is TGTGCCAGCAGCGCCGGGACAGCAAGCAATCAGCCCCAGCATTTT.

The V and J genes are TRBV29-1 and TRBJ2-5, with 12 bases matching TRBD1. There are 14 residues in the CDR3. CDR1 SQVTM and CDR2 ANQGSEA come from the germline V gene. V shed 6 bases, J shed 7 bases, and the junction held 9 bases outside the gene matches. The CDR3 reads CSVPGQGASGTQYF. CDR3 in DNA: TGCAGCGTGCCGGGACAGGGGGCTAGTGGGACCCAGTACTTC.

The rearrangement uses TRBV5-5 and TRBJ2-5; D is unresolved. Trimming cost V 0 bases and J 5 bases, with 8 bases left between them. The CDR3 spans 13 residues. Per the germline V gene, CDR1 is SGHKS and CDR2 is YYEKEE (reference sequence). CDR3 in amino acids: CASSLVGTETQYF. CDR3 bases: TGTGCCAGCAGCTTGGTCGGTACGGAGACCCAGTACTTC.

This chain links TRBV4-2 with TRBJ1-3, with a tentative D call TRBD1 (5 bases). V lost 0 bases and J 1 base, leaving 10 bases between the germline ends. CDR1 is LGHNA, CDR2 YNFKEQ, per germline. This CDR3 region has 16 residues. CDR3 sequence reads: CASSQEGGTSGNTIYF. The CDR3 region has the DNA TGTGCCAGCAGCCAAGAAGGAGGGACGTCTGGAAACACCATATATTTT.

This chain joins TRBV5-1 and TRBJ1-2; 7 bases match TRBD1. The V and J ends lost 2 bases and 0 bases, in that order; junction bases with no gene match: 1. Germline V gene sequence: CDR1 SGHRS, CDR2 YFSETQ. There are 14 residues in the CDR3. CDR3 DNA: TGCGCCAGCAGCTTCGGGACAGCTAACTATGGCTACACCTTC. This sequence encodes CASSFGTANYGYTF. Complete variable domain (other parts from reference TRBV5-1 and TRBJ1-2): KAGVTQTPRYLIKTRGQQVTLSCSPISGHRSVSWYQQTPGQGLQFLFEYFSETQRNKGNFPGRFSGRQFSNSRSEMNVSTLELGDSALYLCASSFGTANYGYTFGSGTRLTVV.

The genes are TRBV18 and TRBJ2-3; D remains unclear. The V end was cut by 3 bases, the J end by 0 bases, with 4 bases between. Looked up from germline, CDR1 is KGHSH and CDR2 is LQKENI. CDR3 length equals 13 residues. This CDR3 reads CASSPPSTDTQYF. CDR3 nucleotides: TGTGCCAGCTCACCCCCTAGCACAGATACGCAGTATTTT. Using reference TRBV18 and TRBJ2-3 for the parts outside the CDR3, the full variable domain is NAGVMQNPRHLVRRRGQEARLRCSPMKGHSHVYWYRQLPEEGLKFMVYLQKENIIDESGMPKERFSAEFPKEGPSILRIQQVVRGDSAAYFCASSPPSTDTQYFGPGTRLTVL.

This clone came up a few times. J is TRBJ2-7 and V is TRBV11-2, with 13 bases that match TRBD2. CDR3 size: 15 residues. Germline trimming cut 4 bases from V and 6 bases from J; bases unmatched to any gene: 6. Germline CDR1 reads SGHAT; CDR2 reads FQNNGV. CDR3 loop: CASSYGLAGAAEQYF. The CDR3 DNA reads TGTGCCAGCAGCTACGGACTAGCGGGAGCCGCCGAGCAGTACTTC.

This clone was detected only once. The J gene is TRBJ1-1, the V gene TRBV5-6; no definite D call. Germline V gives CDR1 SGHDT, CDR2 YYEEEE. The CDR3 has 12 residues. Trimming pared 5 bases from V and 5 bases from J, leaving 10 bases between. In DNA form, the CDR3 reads TGTGCCAGCAGGGATGGAGGGACTGAAGCTTTCTTT. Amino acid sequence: CASRDGGTEAFF.

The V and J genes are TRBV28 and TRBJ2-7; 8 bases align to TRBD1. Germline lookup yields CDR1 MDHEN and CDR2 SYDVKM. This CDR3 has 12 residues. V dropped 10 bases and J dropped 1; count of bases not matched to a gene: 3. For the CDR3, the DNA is TGTGCCAAGGGGGACAGGTCCTACGAGCAGTACTTC. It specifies CAKGDRSYEQYF.

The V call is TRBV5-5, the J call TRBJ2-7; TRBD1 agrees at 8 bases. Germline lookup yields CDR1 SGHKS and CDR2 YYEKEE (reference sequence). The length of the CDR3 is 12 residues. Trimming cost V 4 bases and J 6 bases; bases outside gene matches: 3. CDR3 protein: CASSADRVEQYF. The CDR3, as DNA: TGTGCCAGCAGCGCGGACAGGGTCGAGCAGTACTTC.

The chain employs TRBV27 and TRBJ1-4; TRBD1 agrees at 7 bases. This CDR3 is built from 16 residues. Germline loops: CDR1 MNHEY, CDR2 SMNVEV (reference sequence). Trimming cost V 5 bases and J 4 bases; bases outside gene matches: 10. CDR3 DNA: TGTGCCAGCAGTGCCGAAGGACAGGCATATAATGAAAAACTGTTTTTT. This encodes CASSAEGQAYNEKLFF.

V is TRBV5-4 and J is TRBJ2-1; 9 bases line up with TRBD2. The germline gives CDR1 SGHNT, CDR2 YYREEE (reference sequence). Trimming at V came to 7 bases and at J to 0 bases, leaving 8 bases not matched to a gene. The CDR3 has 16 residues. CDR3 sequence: CASGLAGEHSYNEQFF. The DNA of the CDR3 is TGTGCCAGCGGTTTAGCGGGAGAACACTCCTACAATGAGCAGTTCTTC.

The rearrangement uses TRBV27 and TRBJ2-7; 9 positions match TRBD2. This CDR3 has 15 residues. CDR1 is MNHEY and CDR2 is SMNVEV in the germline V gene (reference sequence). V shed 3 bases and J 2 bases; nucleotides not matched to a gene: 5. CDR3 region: CASSLVAGATYEQYF. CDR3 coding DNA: TGTGCCAGCAGTTTGGTAGCGGGGGCAACCTACGAGCAGTACTTC.

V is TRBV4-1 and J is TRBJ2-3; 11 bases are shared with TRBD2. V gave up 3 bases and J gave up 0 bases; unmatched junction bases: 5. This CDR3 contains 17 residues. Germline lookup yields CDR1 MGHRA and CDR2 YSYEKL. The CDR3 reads CASSQSLAGVSTDTQYF. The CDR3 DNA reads TGCGCCAGCAGCCAGTCACTAGCGGGGGTTAGCACAGATACGCAGTATTTT.

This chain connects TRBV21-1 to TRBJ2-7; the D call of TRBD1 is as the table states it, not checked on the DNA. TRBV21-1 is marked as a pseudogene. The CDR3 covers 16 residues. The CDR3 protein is CASSKVSGQGFYEQYF. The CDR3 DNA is TGTGCCAGCAGCAAAGTAAGCGGACAGGGTTTCTACGAGCAGTACTTC.

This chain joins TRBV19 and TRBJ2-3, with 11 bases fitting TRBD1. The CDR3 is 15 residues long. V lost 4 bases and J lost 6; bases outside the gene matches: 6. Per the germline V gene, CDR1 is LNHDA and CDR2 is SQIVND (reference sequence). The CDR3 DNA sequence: TGTGCCAGTAGTACGGACAGGGGGCGAGGGGATACGCAGTATTTT. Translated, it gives CASSTDRGRGDTQYF.

DNA of the CDR3: TGCGCCAGCAGCCAATTACCAGGACAGGGGGGTCAGCCCCAGCATTTT. Amino acids: CASSQLPGQGGQPQHF. The rearrangement joins TRBV4-1 to TRBJ1-5; TRBD1 agrees at 10 bases. This CDR3 is 16 amino acids long. Trimming removed 2 bases from V and 6 bases from J; junction bases left unmatched: 7. Germline V gene sequence: CDR1 MGHRA, CDR2 YSYEKL.

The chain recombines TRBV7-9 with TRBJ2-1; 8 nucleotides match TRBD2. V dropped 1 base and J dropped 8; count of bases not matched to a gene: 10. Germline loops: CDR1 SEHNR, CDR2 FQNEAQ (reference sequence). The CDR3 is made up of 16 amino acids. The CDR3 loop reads CASSLDDGRVIDEQFF. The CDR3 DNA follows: TGTGCCAGCAGCTTAGATGACGGGAGGGTTATCGATGAGCAGTTCTTC.

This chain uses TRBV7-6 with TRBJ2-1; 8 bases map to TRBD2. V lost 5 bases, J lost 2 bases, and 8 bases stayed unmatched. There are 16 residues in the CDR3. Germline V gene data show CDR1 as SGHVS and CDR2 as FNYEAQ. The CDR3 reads CASSPFGSGAYNEQFF. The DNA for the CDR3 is TGTGCCAGCAGCCCCTTCGGTAGCGGGGCCTACAATGAGCAGTTCTTC.

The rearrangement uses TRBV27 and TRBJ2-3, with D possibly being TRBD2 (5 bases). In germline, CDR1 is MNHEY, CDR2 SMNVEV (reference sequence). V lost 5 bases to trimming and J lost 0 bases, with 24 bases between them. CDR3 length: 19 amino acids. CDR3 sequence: CASSPLLERTTHSTDTQYF. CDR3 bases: TGTGCCAGCAGTCCCTTACTAGAGCGGACCACCCATAGCACAGATACGCAGTATTTT.

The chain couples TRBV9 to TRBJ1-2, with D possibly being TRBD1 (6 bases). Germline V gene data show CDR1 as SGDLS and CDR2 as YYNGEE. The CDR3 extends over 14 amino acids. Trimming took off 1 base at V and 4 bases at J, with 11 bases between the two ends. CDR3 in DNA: TGTGCCAGCAGCGTAAACACAGGGAGCTATGGCTACACCTTC. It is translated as CASSVNTGSYGYTF.